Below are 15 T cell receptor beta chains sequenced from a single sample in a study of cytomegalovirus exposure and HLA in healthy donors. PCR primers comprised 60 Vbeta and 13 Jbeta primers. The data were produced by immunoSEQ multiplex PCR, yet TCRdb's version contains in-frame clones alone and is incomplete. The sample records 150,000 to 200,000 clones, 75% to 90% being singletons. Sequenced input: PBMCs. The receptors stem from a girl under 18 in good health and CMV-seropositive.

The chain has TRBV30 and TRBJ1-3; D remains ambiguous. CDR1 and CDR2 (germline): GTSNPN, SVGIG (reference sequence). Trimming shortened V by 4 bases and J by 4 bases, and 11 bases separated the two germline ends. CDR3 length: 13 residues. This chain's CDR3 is CAWISVPGNTIYF. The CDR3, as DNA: TGTGCCTGGATCTCGGTACCCGGAAACACCATATATTTT.

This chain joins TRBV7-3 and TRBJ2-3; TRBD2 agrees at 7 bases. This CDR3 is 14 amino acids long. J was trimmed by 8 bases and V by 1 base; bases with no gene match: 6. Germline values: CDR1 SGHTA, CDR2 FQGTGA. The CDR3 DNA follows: TGTGCCAGCAGCTTAAGAGGGAGGGCCGGTACGCAGTATTTT. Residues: CASSLRGRAGTQYF.

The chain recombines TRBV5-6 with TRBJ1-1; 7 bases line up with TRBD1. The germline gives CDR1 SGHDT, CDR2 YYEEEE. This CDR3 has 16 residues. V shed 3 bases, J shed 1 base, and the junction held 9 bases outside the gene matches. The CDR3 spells CASSWGQSFGNTEAFF. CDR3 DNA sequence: TGTGCCAGCAGCTGGGGACAGAGCTTCGGGAACACTGAAGCTTTCTTT.

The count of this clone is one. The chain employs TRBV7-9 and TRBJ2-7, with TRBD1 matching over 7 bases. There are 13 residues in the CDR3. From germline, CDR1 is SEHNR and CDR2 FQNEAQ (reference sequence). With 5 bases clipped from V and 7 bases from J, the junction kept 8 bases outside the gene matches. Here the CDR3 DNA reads TGTGCCAGCAGCAACCCCTCCAGGGGGGAGCAGTACTTC. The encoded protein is CASSNPSRGEQYF.

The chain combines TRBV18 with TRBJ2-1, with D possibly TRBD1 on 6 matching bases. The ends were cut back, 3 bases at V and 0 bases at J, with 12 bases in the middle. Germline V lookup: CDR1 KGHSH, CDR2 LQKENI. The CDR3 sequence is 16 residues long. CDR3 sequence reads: CASSPRTDSSYNEQFF. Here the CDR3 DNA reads TGTGCCAGCTCACCGAGGACGGACAGCTCCTACAATGAGCAGTTCTTC.

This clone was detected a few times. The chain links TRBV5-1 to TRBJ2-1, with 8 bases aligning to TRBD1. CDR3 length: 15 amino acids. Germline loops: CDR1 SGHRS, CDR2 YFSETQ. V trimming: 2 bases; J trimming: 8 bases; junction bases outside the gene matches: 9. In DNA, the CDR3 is TGCGCCAGCAGCTTAGGTCAGGGGGCTTGGGATGAGCAGTTCTTC. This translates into CASSLGQGAWDEQFF.

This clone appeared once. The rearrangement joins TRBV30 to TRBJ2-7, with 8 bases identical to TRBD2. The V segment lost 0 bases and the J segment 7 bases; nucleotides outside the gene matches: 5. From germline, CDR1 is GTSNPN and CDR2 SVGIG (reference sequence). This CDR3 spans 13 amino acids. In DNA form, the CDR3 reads TGTGCCTGGAGTGTAGCGGGAGTTGGTGAGCAGTACTTC. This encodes CAWSVAGVGEQYF. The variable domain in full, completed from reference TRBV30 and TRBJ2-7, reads SQTIHQWPATLVQPVGSPLSLECTVEGTSNPNLYWYRQAAGRGLQLLFYSVGIGQISSEVPQNLSASRPQDRQFILSSKKLLLSDSGFYLCAWSVAGVGEQYFGPGTRLTVT.

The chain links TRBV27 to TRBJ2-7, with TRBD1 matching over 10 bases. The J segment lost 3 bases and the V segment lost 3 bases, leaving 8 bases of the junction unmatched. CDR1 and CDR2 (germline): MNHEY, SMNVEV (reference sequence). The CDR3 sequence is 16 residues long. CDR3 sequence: CASSFLRRDRGYEQYF. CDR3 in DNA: TGTGCCAGCAGTTTTCTCCGCCGGGACAGGGGCTACGAGCAGTACTTC.

CDR3 nucleotides: TGTGCCAGCAGCCACGTCAGGGGGAACACTGAAGCTTTCTTT. Its protein product is CASSHVRGNTEAFF. The chain joins TRBV11-2 to TRBJ1-1, with D possibly matching TRBD1 (6 bases). Germline V gene lookup returns CDR1 SGHAT and CDR2 FQNNGV. Trimming took off 5 bases at V and 1 base at J, with 11 bases between the two ends. The CDR3 loop spans 14 amino acids.

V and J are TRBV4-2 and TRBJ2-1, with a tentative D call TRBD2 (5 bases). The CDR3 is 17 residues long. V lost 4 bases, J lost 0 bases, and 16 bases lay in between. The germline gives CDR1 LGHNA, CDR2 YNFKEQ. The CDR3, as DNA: TGTGCCAGCAGCCCCACGGGAAGCGGAGGCTCCTACAATGAGCAGTTCTTC. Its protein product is CASSPTGSGGSYNEQFF.

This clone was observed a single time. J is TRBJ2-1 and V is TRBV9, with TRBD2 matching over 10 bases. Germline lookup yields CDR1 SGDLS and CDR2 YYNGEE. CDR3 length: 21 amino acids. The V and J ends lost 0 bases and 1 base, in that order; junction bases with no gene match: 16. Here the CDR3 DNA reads TGTGCCAGCAGCGTAGTCGCAAGGGGGCTAGCGGGAGTTCAGTCCTACAATGAGCAGTTCTTC. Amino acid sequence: CASSVVARGLAGVQSYNEQFF.

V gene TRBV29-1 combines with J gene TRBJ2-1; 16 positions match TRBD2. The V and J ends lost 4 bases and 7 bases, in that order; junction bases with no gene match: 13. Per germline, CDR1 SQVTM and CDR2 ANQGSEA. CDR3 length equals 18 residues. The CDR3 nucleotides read TGCAGCGTTGTAAGTAGGGGACTAGCGGGAGGGCCCAGTAATGAGCAGTTCTTC. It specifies CSVVSRGLAGGPSNEQFF.

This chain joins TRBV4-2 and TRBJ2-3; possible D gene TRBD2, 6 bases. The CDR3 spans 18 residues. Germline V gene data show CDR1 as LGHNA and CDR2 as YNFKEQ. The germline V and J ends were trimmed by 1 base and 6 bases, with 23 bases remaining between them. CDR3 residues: CASSQGGASTEPGDTQYF. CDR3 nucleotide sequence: TGTGCCAGCAGCCAAGGCGGGGCTAGCACCGAACCGGGGGATACGCAGTATTTT.

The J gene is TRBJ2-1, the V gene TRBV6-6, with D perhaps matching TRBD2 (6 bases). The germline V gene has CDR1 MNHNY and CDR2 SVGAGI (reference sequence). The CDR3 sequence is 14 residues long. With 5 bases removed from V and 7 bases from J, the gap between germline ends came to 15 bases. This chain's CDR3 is CASSVVGGENEQFF. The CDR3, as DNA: TGTGCCAGCAGTGTAGTAGGAGGGGAAAATGAGCAGTTCTTC.

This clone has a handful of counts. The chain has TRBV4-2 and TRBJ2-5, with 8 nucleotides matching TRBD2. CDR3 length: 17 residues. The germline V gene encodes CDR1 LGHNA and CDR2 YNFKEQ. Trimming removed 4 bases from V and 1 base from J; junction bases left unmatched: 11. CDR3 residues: CASSPLSRAGGQETQYF. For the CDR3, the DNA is TGTGCCAGCAGCCCTCTGAGTCGGGCGGGGGGCCAAGAGACCCAGTACTTC.